The entry below describes one T cell receptor (beta chain). Its antigen remains unknown. The data originate from a study of identical twins. Study findings and constraints: Instead of following the same donors, the conclusions were based on cross-sectional statistical analysis. Beta out-of-frame sequences showed weaker excess twin sharing.

Unique molecular identifiers were in the cDNA, with template-switch universal primer binding. TCRdb redid the calling of the 5' RACE reads with MiXCR, one entry per CDR3 protein. In the table there are a few hundred thousand distinct CDR3 sequences, roughly 9.9% of which are singletons. The same sample was also studied in work on yellow fever vaccine responses in identical twins. That work contributes: Convergence reportedly seemed to mark part of the twins' vaccine T cell response, with personalization marking the rest.

Material for sequencing was PBMCs. This sequence originates from a woman aged 18 to 35 in good health.

The CDR3 DNA sequence: TGCGCCAGCAGCCAAGATCCGGGACAGGGCCCTTCGCAGTATTTT. Translating it yields CASSQDPGQGPSQYF. The chain couples TRBV4-3 to TRBJ2-3, with 9 bases aligning to TRBD1. The germline gives CDR1 LGHNA, CDR2 YSLEER. The J segment lost 10 bases and the V segment lost 0 bases, leaving 8 bases of the junction unmatched. This CDR3 comprises 15 residues.